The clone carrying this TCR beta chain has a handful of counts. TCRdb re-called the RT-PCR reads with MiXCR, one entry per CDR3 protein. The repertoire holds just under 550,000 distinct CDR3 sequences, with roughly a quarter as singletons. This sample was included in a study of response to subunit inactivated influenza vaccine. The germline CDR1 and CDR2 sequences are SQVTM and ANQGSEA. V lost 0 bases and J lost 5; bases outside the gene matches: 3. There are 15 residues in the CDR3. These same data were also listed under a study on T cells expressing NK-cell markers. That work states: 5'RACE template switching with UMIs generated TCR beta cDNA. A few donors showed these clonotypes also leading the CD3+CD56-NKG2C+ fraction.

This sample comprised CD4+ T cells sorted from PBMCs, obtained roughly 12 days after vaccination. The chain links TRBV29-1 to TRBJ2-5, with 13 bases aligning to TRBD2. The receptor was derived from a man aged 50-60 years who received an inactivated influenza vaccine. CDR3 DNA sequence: TGCAGCGTTGAAGAAGGACTAGCGGGAGTTGAGACCCAGTACTTC. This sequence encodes CSVEEGLAGVETQYF.